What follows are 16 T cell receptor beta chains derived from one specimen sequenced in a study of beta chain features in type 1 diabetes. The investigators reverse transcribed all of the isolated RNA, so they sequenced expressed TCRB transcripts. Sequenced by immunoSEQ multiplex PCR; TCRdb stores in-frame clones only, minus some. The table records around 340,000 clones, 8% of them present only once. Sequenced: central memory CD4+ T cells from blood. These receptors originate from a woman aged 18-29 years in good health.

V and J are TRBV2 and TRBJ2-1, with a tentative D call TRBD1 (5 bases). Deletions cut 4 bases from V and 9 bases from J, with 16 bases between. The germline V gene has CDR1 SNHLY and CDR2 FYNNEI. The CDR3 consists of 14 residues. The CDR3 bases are TGTGCCAGCAGTGGGCAGGGTCCATTCAGTGAGCAGTTCTTC. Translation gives CASSGQGPFSEQFF.

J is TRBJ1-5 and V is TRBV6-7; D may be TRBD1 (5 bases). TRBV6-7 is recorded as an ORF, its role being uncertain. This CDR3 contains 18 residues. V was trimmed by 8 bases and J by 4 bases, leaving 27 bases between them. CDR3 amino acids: CASRGKILDKSKNQPQHF. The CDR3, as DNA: TGTGCCAGCCGGGGGAAGATTCTGGACAAATCGAAAAATCAGCCCCAGCATTTT.

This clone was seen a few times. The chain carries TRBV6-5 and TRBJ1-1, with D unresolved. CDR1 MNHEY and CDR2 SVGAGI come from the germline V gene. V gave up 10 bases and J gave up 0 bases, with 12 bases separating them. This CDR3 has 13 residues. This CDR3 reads CATSGKLNTEAFF. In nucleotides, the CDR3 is TGTGCCACCTCCGGGAAACTGAACACTGAAGCTTTCTTT.

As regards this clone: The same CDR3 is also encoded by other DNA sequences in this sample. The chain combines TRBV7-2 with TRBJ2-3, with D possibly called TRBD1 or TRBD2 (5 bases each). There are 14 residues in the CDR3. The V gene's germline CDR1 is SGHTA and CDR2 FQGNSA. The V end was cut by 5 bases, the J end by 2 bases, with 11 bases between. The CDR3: CASSRDLNTDTQYF. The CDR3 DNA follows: TGTGCCAGCAGCCGGGACCTTAACACAGATACGCAGTATTTT.

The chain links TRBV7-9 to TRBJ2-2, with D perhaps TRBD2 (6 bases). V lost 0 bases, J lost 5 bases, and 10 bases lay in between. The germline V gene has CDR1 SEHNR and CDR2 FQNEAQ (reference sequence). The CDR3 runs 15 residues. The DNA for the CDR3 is TGTGCCAGCAGCTTAGCCGGGAGTTCGACCGGGGAGCTGTTTTTT. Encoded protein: CASSLAGSSTGELFF. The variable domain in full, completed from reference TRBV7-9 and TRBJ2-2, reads DTGVSQNPRHKITKRGQNVTFRCDPISEHNRLYWYRQTLGQGPEFLTYFQNEAQLEKSRLLSDRFSAERPKGSFSTLEIQRTEQGDSAMYLCASSLAGSSTGELFFGEGSRLTVL.

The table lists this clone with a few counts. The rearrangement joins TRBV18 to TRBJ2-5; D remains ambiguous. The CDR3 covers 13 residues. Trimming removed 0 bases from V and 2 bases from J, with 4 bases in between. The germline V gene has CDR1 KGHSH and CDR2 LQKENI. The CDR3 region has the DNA TGTGCCAGCTCACCACCCGAACAAGAGACCCAGTACTTC. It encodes CASSPPEQETQYF.

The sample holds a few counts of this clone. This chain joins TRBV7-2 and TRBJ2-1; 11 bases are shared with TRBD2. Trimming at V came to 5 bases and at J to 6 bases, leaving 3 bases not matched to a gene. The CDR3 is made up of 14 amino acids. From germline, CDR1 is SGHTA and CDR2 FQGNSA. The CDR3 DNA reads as TGTGCCAGCAGCGTACTAGCGGGAGCCAATGAGCAGTTCTTC. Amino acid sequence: CASSVLAGANEQFF.

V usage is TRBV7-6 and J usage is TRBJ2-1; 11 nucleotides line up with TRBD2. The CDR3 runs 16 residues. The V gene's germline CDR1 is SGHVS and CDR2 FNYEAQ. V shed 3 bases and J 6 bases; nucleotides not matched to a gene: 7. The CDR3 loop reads CASSFLAGGQGNEQFF. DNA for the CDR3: TGTGCCAGCAGCTTTCTAGCGGGAGGCCAGGGCAATGAGCAGTTCTTC.

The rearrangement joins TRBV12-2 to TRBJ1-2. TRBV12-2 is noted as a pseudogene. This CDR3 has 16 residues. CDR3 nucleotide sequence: TGTGCAAGTCGCCTCGGGGTATGGAGGTTTGCCTATGGCTACACCTTC. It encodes CASRLGVWRFAYGYTF.

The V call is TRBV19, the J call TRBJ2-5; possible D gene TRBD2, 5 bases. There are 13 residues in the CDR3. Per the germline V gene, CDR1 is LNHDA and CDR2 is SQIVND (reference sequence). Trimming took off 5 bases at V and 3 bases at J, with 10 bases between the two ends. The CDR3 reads CASSRDFKETQYF. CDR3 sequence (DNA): TGTGCCAGTAGTCGGGATTTTAAAGAGACCCAGTACTTC.

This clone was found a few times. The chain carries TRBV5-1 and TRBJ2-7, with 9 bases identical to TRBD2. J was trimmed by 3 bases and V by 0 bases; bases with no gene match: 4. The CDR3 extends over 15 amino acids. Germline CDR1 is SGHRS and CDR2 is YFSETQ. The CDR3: CASSLGPSGVYEQYF. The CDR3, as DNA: TGCGCCAGCAGCTTGGGGCCTAGCGGGGTCTACGAGCAGTACTTC.

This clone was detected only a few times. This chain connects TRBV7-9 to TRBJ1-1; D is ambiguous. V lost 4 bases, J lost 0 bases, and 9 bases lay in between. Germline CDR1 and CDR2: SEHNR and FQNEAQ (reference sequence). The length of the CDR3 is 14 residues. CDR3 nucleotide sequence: TGTGCCAGCAGCTCAGTGTCGGTGAACACTGAAGCTTTCTTT. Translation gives CASSSVSVNTEAFF.

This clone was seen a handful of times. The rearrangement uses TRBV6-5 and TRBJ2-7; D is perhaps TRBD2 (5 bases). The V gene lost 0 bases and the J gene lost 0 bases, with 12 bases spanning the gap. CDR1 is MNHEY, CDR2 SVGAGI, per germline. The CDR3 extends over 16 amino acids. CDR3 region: CASSYSLQRISYEQYF. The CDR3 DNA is TGTGCCAGCAGTTACTCGCTACAGCGGATCTCCTACGAGCAGTACTTC.

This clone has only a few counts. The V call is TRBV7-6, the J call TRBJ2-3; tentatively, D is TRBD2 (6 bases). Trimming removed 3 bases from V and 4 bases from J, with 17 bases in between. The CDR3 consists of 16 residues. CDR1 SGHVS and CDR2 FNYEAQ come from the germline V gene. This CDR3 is CASSFKYSGVADTQYF. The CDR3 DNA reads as TGTGCCAGCAGCTTTAAGTACTCGGGAGTGGCAGATACGCAGTATTTT.

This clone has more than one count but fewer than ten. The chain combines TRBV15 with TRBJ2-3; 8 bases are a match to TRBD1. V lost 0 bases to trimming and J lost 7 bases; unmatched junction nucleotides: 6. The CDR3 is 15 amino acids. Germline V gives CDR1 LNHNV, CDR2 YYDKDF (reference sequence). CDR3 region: CATSRDRDRINTQYF. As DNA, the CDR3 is TGTGCCACCAGCAGAGACCGGGACAGGATAAATACGCAGTATTTT.

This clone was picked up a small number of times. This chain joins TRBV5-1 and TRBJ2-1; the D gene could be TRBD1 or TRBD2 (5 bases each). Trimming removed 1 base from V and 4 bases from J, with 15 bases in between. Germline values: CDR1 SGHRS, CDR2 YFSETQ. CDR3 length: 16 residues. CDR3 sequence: CASSLRFGTAYNEQFF. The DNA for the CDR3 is TGCGCCAGCAGCTTGAGATTCGGGACGGCGTACAATGAGCAGTTCTTC.